Only one count was recorded for the clone carrying this TCR beta chain. Its antigen remains unidentified. This sample includes further DNA sequences coding for the same CDR3. Researchers divided each subset's genomic DNA evenly across several immunoSEQ plates. The repertoire was sequenced with immunoSEQ multiplex PCR; TCRdb's copy has only in-frame clones and lacks some. Here the sample spans some 2 million clones, about 95% being singletons. This specimen comes from a study of shared clonotypes between healthy human individuals. Findings of the study overall: Some naive CD4 clonotypes, about 5.5%, turned up in common across a handful of donors. Memory subsets had estimated richness that was generally smaller than that of naive subsets.

Germline V gene data show CDR1 as MNHEY and CDR2 as SMNVEV (reference sequence). CDR3 length: 15 amino acids. V dropped 0 bases and J dropped 9; count of bases not matched to a gene: 7. In the naive CD8 group, cells lacked CD45RO and were positively selected for CCR7, so terminally differentiated effector memory CD45RA+ cells were left out. The sequence was collected from a man aged 18-30 years in good health. Material: naive CD8+ T cells sorted from blood. The V and J genes are TRBV27 and TRBJ2-1, with 8 bases identical to TRBD2. In DNA, the CDR3 is TGTGCCAGCAGTTTATCGCCCAGCGGGAGAGGTGAGCAGTTCTTC. This sequence encodes CASSLSPSGRGEQFF.